In its sample, the clone carrying this T cell receptor beta chain ranks as large. Its specificity is not known. The sample originates from a study of early T cells in non-severe SARS-CoV-2 infection. The wider study: Sequenced bulk RNA came from whole blood that was unsorted, and chains were unpaired. Study-wide results and limits: Matching with VDJdb favored anti-spike CD8 responses (missing private and CD4 specificities).

In the library, individual cDNA molecules carried attached unique molecular identifiers. TCRdb analysed the 5' RACE reads with MiXCR anew, one entry per CDR3 protein. The sample records 20,000 to 25,000 distinct CDR3 sequences, approximately 4.5% being singletons. The CDR3 extends over 16 amino acids. The V and J ends lost 2 bases and 0 bases respectively, with 14 bases between them. Germline V CDR1 and CDR2: MNHEY, SVGAGI. The sequence came from an adult who was a healthcare worker with PCR-confirmed SARS-CoV-2 infection or an uninfected control (not recorded which). The chain couples TRBV6-5 to TRBJ2-7, with D possibly called TRBD1 or TRBD2 (5 bases each). The sample was whole blood. The DNA for the CDR3 is TGTGCCAGCAGTTACGCGCAAGGGACCGCCTCCTACGAGCAGTACTTC. This translates into CASSYAQGTASYEQYF.